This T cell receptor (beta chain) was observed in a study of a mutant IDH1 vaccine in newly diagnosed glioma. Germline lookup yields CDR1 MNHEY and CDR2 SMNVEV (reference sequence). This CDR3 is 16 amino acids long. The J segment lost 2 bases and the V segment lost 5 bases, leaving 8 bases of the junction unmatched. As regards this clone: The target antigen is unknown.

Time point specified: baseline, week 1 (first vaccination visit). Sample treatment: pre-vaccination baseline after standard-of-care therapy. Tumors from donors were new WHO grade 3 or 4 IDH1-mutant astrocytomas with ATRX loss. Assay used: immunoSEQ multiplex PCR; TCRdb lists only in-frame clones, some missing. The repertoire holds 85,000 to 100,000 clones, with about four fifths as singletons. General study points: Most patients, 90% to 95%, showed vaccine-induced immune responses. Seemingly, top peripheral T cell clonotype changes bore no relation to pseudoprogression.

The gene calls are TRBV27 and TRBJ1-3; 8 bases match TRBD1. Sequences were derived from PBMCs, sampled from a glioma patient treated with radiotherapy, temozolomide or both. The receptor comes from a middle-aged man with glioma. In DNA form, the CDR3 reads TGTGCCAGCAGTCCAGGACAGGGATTACCTGGAAACACCATATATTTT. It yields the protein CASSPGQGLPGNTIYF.